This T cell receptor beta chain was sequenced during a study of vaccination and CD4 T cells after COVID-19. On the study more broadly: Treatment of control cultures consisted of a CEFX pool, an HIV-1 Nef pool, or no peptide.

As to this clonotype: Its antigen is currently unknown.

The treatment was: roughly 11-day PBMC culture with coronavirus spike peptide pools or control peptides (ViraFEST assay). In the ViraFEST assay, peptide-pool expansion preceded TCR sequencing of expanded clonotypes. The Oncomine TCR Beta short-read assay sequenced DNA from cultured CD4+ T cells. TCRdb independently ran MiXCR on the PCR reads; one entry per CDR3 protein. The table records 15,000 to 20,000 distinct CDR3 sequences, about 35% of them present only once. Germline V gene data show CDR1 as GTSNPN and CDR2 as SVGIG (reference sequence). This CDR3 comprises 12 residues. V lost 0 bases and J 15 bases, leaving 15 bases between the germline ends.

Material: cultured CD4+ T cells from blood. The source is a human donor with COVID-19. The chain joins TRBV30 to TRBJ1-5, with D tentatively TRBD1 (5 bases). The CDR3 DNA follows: TGTGCCTGGAGTGTAACCTCAGGGTACCCGCATTTT. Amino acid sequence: CAWSVTSGYPHF.